This entry lists 11 T cell receptor beta chains sequenced from one sample in a study of blood T cell repertoires in COVID-19. Measured with immunoSEQ multiplex PCR; TCRdb has only the in-frame clones, and not every one. The sample carries 400,000 or so clones, around 91% recorded once. The sequenced sample consisted of PBMCs or T cells enriched from blood (not recorded which). Receptors originate from a man aged 30 to 39 who had recovered from COVID-19.

This sequence joins TRBV7-8 and TRBJ2-1; weak D call: TRBD2 (7 bases). The CDR3 extends over 15 amino acids. V lost 4 bases and J lost 3, with 13 bases in between. CDR1 and CDR2 from the germline V gene are SGHVS and FQNEAQ. DNA for the CDR3: TGTGCCAGCAGCTGGGCGGGGGCCCACTACAATGAGCAGTTCTTC. It yields the protein CASSWAGAHYNEQFF.

V gene TRBV5-6 combines with J gene TRBJ2-7; 8 nucleotides align to TRBD2. V shed 4 bases and J 4 bases; nucleotides not matched to a gene: 4. The CDR3 covers 13 residues. Germline CDR1 SGHDT, CDR2 YYEEEE. CDR3 DNA: TGTGCCAGCAGCGGGACTAGTCGATACGAGCAGTACTTC. Translation gives CASSGTSRYEQYF. Together with reference TRBV5-6 and TRBJ2-7, the CDR3 gives the full variable domain: DAGVTQSPTHLIKTRGQQVTLRCSPKSGHDTVSWYQQALGQGPQFIFQYYEEEERQRGNFPDRFSGHQFPNYSSELNVNALLLGDSALYLCASSGTSRYEQYFGPGTRLTVT.

V and J are TRBV10-2 and TRBJ2-5; 8 nucleotides align to TRBD2. The CDR3 has 18 amino acids. With 3 bases clipped from V and 2 bases from J, the junction kept 14 bases outside the gene matches. CDR1 WSHSY and CDR2 SAAADI come from the germline V gene. The CDR3 loop is CASSEGTRGVLRQETQYF. The CDR3 bases are TGCGCCAGCAGTGAAGGGACTAGGGGGGTTTTGAGGCAAGAGACCCAGTACTTC.

V and J are TRBV7-9 and TRBJ2-5; D is ambiguous. The CDR3 contains 12 residues. Trimming took 3 bases from V and 5 from J, leaving 7 bases between them. Germline CDR1 is SEHNR and CDR2 is FQNEAQ (reference sequence). The CDR3 DNA is TGTGCCAGCAGCTTTATCCTGGAGACCCAGTACTTC. Translating gives CASSFILETQYF.

The chain employs TRBV2 and TRBJ1-4, with a weak D call TRBD1 (5 bases). The CDR3 sequence is 14 residues long. Germline loops: CDR1 SNHLY, CDR2 FYNNEI. The ends were cut back, 5 bases at V and 5 bases at J, with 12 bases in the middle. The CDR3 is CASSPQDTNEKLFF. For the CDR3, the DNA is TGTGCCAGCAGTCCCCAGGACACAAATGAAAAACTGTTTTTT.

This clone was observed a single time. This chain connects TRBV30 to TRBJ1-2; 7 bases align to TRBD1. The CDR3 sequence is 16 residues long. V shed 0 bases, J shed 6 bases, and the junction held 13 bases outside the gene matches. CDR1 is GTSNPN and CDR2 is SVGIG in the germline V gene (reference sequence). For the CDR3, the DNA is TGTGCCTGGAGTGTACAGGTCGCGGGAGGGGGCAATGGCTACACCTTC. This translates into CAWSVQVAGGGNGYTF.

About this clone: Other nucleotide sequences from this sample produce the same CDR3. This chain connects TRBV2 to TRBJ2-7, with a possible D match to TRBD2 (6 bases). The CDR3 has 11 amino acids. Germline CDR1 SNHLY, CDR2 FYNNEI. V shed 6 bases and J shed 3 bases, with 6 bases lying between them. The CDR3 sequence: CASSGSYEQYF. The CDR3 nucleotides are TGTGCCAGCAGCGGGAGCTACGAGCAGTACTTC.

The rearrangement joins TRBV14 to TRBJ2-2; TRBD1 matches 7 bases. The CDR3 totals 15 residues. Per germline, CDR1 SGHDN and CDR2 FVKESK. Trimming took 4 bases from V and 0 from J; bases not matched to a gene: 2. CDR3 bases: TGTGCCAGCAGCCCGGGGACAGCGAACACCGGGGAGCTGTTTTTT. It encodes CASSPGTANTGELFF.

The chain employs TRBV7-8 and TRBJ2-7, with 7 bases that match TRBD1. The V and J ends lost 5 bases and 6 bases, in that order; junction bases with no gene match: 7. The CDR3 loop spans 13 amino acids. Germline V gene sequence: CDR1 SGHVS, CDR2 FQNEAQ. As DNA, the CDR3 is TGTGCCAGCAGCCTCGGACAGGCAACCGAGCAGTACTTC. Translating gives CASSLGQATEQYF.

The chain carries TRBV5-1 and TRBJ2-7; 8 bases fit TRBD1. Germline loops: CDR1 SGHRS, CDR2 YFSETQ. V shed 1 base, J shed 7 bases, and the junction held 10 bases outside the gene matches. The CDR3 covers 15 residues. The DNA of the CDR3 is TGCGCCAGCAGCTTGACGGACAGGGTCATTGCGGAGCAGTACTTC. Protein sequence: CASSLTDRVIAEQYF.

V is TRBV27 and J is TRBJ1-2; D is perhaps TRBD1 (5 bases). CDR1 and CDR2 (germline): MNHEY, SMNVEV (reference sequence). Trimming stripped 6 bases from V and 1 base from J, with 12 bases between. The CDR3 runs to 14 residues. The CDR3 region has the DNA TGTGCCAGCAGCCCGAACGGGGGTAACTATGGCTACACCTTC. Encoded protein: CASSPNGGNYGYTF.